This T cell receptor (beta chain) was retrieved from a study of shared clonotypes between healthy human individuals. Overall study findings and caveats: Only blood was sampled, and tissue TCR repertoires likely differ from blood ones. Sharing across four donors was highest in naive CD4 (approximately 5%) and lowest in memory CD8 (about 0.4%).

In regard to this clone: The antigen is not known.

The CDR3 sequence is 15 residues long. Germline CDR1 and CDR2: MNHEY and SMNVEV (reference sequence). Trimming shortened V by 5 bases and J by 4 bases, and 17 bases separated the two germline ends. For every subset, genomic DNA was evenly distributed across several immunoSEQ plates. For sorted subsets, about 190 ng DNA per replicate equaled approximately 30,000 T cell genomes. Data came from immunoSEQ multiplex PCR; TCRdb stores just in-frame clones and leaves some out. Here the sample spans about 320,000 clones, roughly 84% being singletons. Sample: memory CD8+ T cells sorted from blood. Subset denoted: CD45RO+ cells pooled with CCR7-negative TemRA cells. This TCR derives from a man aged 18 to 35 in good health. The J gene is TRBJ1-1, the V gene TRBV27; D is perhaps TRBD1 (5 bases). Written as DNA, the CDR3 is TGTGCCAGCAGTCCCGCGGGACGGTTGCCCACTGAAGCTTTCTTT. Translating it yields CASSPAGRLPTEAFF.